These 21 T cell receptor beta chains came from one sample sequenced in a study of Ad26.COV2.S vaccination and SARS-CoV-2 variants (dated by TCRdb to the early 2020s). The protocol used for the library was the immunoSEQ multiplex PCR assay. In TCRdb, the immuneACCESS table is reduced to in-frame sequences with V and J assigned. These tables do not hold every clone; where another copy was compared, an unresolved V gene accounts for under half, and the others remain unexplained. The sample data list 350,000 to 500,000 clones, and 80% to 90% of these were observed just once. The ten biggest clones cover over 2.5% of the sample. In the paper's terms, the treatment or condition label means: approximately 18 received Ad26.COV2.S at low or high dose, single or two shots; roughly five received placebo; per-sample allocation not given. Repertoires of vaccine and placebo recipients were sequenced from samples taken on day 63 after the first injection.

Here the sequenced sample was peripheral blood, taken in a trial of Ad26.COV2.S vaccine versus placebo. These receptors were taken from a person aged 18-65 years who received the Ad26.COV2.S COVID-19 vaccine or a placebo.

The rearrangement uses TRBV5-6 and TRBJ2-5; 7 bases are a match to TRBD1. Germline CDR1 reads SGHDT; CDR2 reads YYEEEE. J gave up 2 bases and V 3 bases, and 4 bases lay outside the gene matches. The CDR3 is 14 amino acids. This chain's CDR3 is CASSSPGQQETQYF. The CDR3 nucleotides are TGTGCCAGCAGCTCCCCGGGACAGCAAGAGACCCAGTACTTC. The complete variable domain, with remaining parts taken from reference TRBV5-6 and TRBJ2-5, reads DAGVTQSPTHLIKTRGQQVTLRCSPKSGHDTVSWYQQALGQGPQFIFQYYEEEERQRGNFPDRFSGHQFPNYSSELNVNALLLGDSALYLCASSSPGQQETQYFGPGTRLLVL.

The chain uses TRBV2 and TRBJ1-1; tentative D call: TRBD1 (6 bases). Trimming left V 7 bases short and J 5 bases short, with 11 bases between. From germline, CDR1 is SNHLY and CDR2 FYNNEI. CDR3 length: 12 residues. The CDR3 loop reads CASTRGGTEAFF. CDR3 nucleotide sequence: TGTGCCAGCACCCGAGGGGGAACTGAAGCTTTCTTT.

J is TRBJ2-2 and V is TRBV2; a possible D gene is TRBD1 (7 bases). The V gene's germline CDR1 is SNHLY and CDR2 FYNNEI. V was pared by 4 bases and J by 5 bases, with 17 bases between. This CDR3 comprises 16 residues. CDR3 amino acids: CASSGRGGRGTGELFF. CDR3 sequence (DNA): TGTGCCAGCAGTGGGAGGGGTGGCAGGGGGACCGGGGAGCTGTTTTTT.

This chain joins TRBV7-6 and TRBJ2-7, with 8 bases that match TRBD1. Germline CDR1 and CDR2: SGHVS and FNYEAQ. The CDR3 is 14 amino acids. Trimming at V came to 6 bases and at J to 3 bases, leaving 7 bases not matched to a gene. The chain's CDR3 is CASSRQGSGYEQYF. The CDR3 region has the DNA TGTGCCAGCAGTAGACAGGGGTCGGGCTACGAGCAGTACTTC.

The chain couples TRBV7-2 to TRBJ1-5; TRBD1 aligns across 7 bases. Losses at the gene ends were 5 bases for V and 5 bases for J; bases not matched to a gene: 9. The CDR3 sequence is 15 residues long. Germline V gene lookup returns CDR1 SGHTA and CDR2 FQGNSA. The CDR3 loop is CASSLGDSSYQPQHF. Here the CDR3 DNA reads TGTGCCAGCAGCCTAGGGGACAGTTCCTATCAGCCCCAGCATTTT.

The V and J genes are TRBV7-3 and TRBJ2-1, with unresolved D. V was trimmed by 5 bases and J by 7 bases, leaving 12 bases between them. Germline V gene data show CDR1 as SGHTA and CDR2 as FQGTGA. The CDR3 has 13 amino acids. CDR3: CASSPSLRNEQFF. As DNA, the CDR3 is TGTGCCAGCAGCCCCTCTCTGAGGAATGAGCAGTTCTTC. Using reference TRBV7-3 and TRBJ2-1 for the parts outside the CDR3, the full variable domain is GAGVSQTPSNKVTEKGKYVELRCDPISGHTALYWYRQSLGQGPEFLIYFQGTGAADDSGLPNDRFFAVRPEGSVSTLKIQRTERGDSAVYLCASSPSLRNEQFFGPGTRLTVL.

This chain joins TRBV7-2 and TRBJ1-1; D ambiguous. This CDR3 region has 14 residues. V lost 0 bases to trimming and J lost 1 base, with 6 bases between them. Germline V gene sequence: CDR1 SGHTA, CDR2 FQGNSA. The CDR3 region is CASSLAASNTEAFF. CDR3 sequence (DNA): TGTGCCAGCAGCTTAGCGGCCTCGAACACTGAAGCTTTCTTT.

The chain carries TRBV19 and TRBJ2-7; 8 bases are shared with TRBD1. The CDR3 spans 14 residues. Germline CDR1 reads LNHDA; CDR2 reads SQIVND (reference sequence). The junction had 8 bases not matched to a gene; V was cut back by 5 bases and J by 5 bases. The CDR3 loop is CASSVGQGGHEQYF. The CDR3, as DNA: TGTGCCAGTAGTGTTGGACAGGGAGGCCACGAGCAGTACTTC. The full variable domain, completed using reference TRBV19 and TRBJ2-7, is DGGITQSPKYLFRKEGQNVTLSCEQNLNHDAMYWYRQDPGQGLRLIYYSQIVNDFQKGDIAEGYSVSREKKESFPLTVTSAQKNPTAFYLCASSVGQGGHEQYFGPGTRLTVT.

The J gene is TRBJ2-5, the V gene TRBV5-1, with TRBD1 matching 11 bases. The CDR3 extends over 15 amino acids. CDR1 is SGHRS, CDR2 YFSETQ, per germline. V shed 4 bases and J 4 bases; nucleotides not matched to a gene: 6. CDR3 nucleotides: TGCGCCAGCAGCAGCGCCGGGACAGGGGGAGAGACCCAGTACTTC. Protein sequence: CASSSAGTGGETQYF.

Points on this clone: Additional DNA sequences in this sample encode the identical CDR3. The V gene is TRBV5-1, the J gene TRBJ1-3, with D perhaps matching TRBD1 (5 bases). Germline CDR1 and CDR2: SGHRS and YFSETQ. The CDR3 is made up of 14 amino acids. V lost 7 bases and J 0 bases, leaving 11 bases between the germline ends. CDR3 sequence reads: CASSDSSSGNTIYF. In DNA form, the CDR3 reads TGCGCCAGCTCAGACAGCAGCTCTGGAAACACCATATATTTT.

The gene calls are TRBV3-1 (or the pseudogene TRBV3-2) and TRBJ2-1; 7 bases map to TRBD2. V lost 5 bases to trimming and J lost 2 bases; unmatched junction nucleotides: 3. CDR3 size: 14 residues. CDR1 and CDR2 (germline): LGHDT, YNNKEL (reference sequence). The CDR3 DNA reads as TGTGCCAGCAGCGTTACTAGCGCCTACAATGAGCAGTTCTTC. Protein sequence: CASSVTSAYNEQFF.

The V gene is TRBV4-2, the J gene TRBJ1-2, with unresolved D. Trimming took off 4 bases at V and 2 bases at J, with 20 bases between the two ends. In germline, CDR1 is LGHNA, CDR2 YNFKEQ. The CDR3 spans 17 residues. CDR3 residues: CASSPALIALGNYGYTF. The CDR3 DNA sequence: TGTGCCAGCAGCCCGGCCCTTATCGCCCTCGGAAACTATGGCTACACCTTC.

The chain uses TRBV19 and TRBJ2-2; D possibly matches TRBD1 or TRBD2 (6 bases each). In germline, CDR1 is LNHDA, CDR2 SQIVND (reference sequence). This CDR3 has 16 amino acids. The V gene lost 2 bases and the J gene lost 0 bases, with 10 bases spanning the gap. The CDR3 spells CASSIIGGTNTGELFF. CDR3 bases: TGTGCCAGTAGTATAATAGGGGGGACGAACACCGGGGAGCTGTTTTTT.

This chain joins TRBV18 and TRBJ1-3; perhaps TRBD1 as D (6 bases). Germline V CDR1 and CDR2: KGHSH, LQKENI. The CDR3 runs 16 residues. With 4 bases removed from V and 9 bases from J, the gap between germline ends came to 22 bases. CDR3 DNA sequence: TGTGCCAGCTCACGGCCCGGGACATCGGACGGGGGCACCATATATTTT. It is translated as CASSRPGTSDGGTIYF.

The chain is built from TRBV10-3 and TRBJ1-2, with 7 positions matching TRBD1. Trimming took 3 bases from V and 1 from J; bases not matched to a gene: 8. The CDR3 consists of 16 residues. CDR1 ENHRY and CDR2 SYGVKD come from the germline V gene. As DNA, the CDR3 is TGTGCCATCAGTGAAACAGGGGACGGGGTTAACTATGGCTACACCTTC. It codes for CAISETGDGVNYGYTF.

DNA of the CDR3: TGTGCCAGCAGTGACAGGGGAAGTGCCGGCTACACCTTC. Translating gives CASSDRGSAGYTF. V is TRBV2 and J is TRBJ1-2, with a weak D call TRBD1 (6 bases). Between the trimmed V and J ends, which lost 3 bases and 8 bases, there was a span of 13 bases. This CDR3 is 13 amino acids long. The germline V gene encodes CDR1 SNHLY and CDR2 FYNNEI.

The chain employs TRBV15 and TRBJ2-2; D is ambiguous. CDR1 and CDR2 (germline): LNHNV, YYDKDF (reference sequence). CDR3 length: 13 residues. V gave up 1 base and J gave up 4 bases, with 4 bases separating them. The CDR3 DNA follows: TGTGCCACCAGCAGAGGTGCCACCGGGGAGCTGTTTTTT. This encodes CATSRGATGELFF.

V and J are TRBV5-1 and TRBJ2-1; 10 bases are a match to TRBD1. With V trimmed by 3 bases and J by 4 bases, 1 base remained unmatched. The CDR3 sequence is 14 residues long. The germline V gene has CDR1 SGHRS and CDR2 YFSETQ. The CDR3 is CASSSGQGYNEQFF. The CDR3 DNA reads as TGCGCCAGCAGCTCGGGACAGGGGTACAATGAGCAGTTCTTC.

The chain is built from TRBV20-1 and TRBJ2-7; D unclear. With 6 bases removed from V and 7 bases from J, the gap between germline ends came to 10 bases. Germline CDR1 DFQATT, CDR2 SNEGSKA (reference sequence). CDR3 length: 10 amino acids. The CDR3 loop reads CSASVGEQYF. The CDR3 DNA reads TGCAGTGCGTCTGTAGGTGAGCAGTACTTC.

The J gene is TRBJ1-2, the V gene TRBV6-5; 9 bases fit TRBD1. The V segment lost 6 bases and the J segment 4 bases; nucleotides outside the gene matches: 9. The germline gives CDR1 MNHEY, CDR2 SVGAGI. This CDR3 has 15 amino acids. CDR3 coding DNA: TGTGCCAGCAGGCCGATTTGGACAGGGGCCTATGGCTACACCTTC. Its translation is CASRPIWTGAYGYTF.

CDR3 nucleotides: TGTGCCAGCTCACCAATGGGACAGGGGGCGGCTAACGAGCAGTACGTC. Translating it yields CASSPMGQGAANEQYV. The V gene is TRBV18, the J gene TRBJ2-7; 12 nucleotides agree with TRBD1. Germline CDR1 reads KGHSH; CDR2 reads LQKENI. The CDR3 spans 16 residues. After removal of 2 bases from V and 5 bases from J, the junction contained 7 bases not matched to a gene.